Shown below are 3 T cell receptor beta chains from a single sample sequenced in a study of cytomegalovirus exposure and HLA in healthy donors. Use of 60 Vbeta and 13 Jbeta primers characterized the PCR. Assay: immunoSEQ multiplex PCR; the TCRdb copy retains only in-frame clones and omits some. The sample includes approximately 150,000 clones, 82% of them seen just once. Sequencing was done on a sample of PBMCs. These receptors were taken from a male donor in good health and CMV-seronegative.

The gene calls are TRBV7-9 and TRBJ1-1; TRBD1 matches 9 bases. V lost 5 bases, J lost 2 bases, and 6 bases stayed unmatched. There are 15 residues in the CDR3. Germline lookup yields CDR1 SEHNR and CDR2 FQNEAQ (reference sequence). The DNA of the CDR3 is TGTGCCAGCAGCGCCCCGGGACAGGGAAACACTGAAGCTTTCTTT. Translated, it gives CASSAPGQGNTEAFF.

The chain has TRBV30 and TRBJ2-7; 13 nucleotides line up with TRBD2. The junction had 1 base not matched to a gene; V was cut back by 0 bases and J by 5 bases. CDR3 size: 14 residues. Per germline, CDR1 GTSNPN and CDR2 SVGIG (reference sequence). The CDR3 DNA follows: TGTGCCTGGAGTGTTACTAGCGGGAGGGACGAGCAGTACTTC. It yields the protein CAWSVTSGRDEQYF.

V is TRBV5-1 and J is TRBJ2-1; 12 bases are a match to TRBD2. Germline values: CDR1 SGHRS, CDR2 YFSETQ. There are 15 residues in the CDR3. Trimming took 4 bases from V and 4 from J; bases not matched to a gene: 3. CDR3: CASSVGLAGYNEQFF. Here the CDR3 DNA reads TGCGCCAGCAGCGTGGGACTAGCGGGTTACAATGAGCAGTTCTTC.